The 30 T cell receptor beta chains presented below share a single source sample, sequenced in a study of OX40 agonist ivuxolimab in advanced cancers. The assay was immunoSEQ multiplex PCR, and TCRdb's table has in-frame clones only and misses some. Counted here are about 73,000 clones, 86% occurring once; the ten biggest clones make up roughly 8%. The sequenced sample was CD4+ or CD8+ T cells sorted from blood, obtained in a trial of the OX40 agonist ivuxolimab. The receptors were sampled from an adult with an advanced solid tumor such as melanoma, head and neck, liver or kidney cancer.

The chain couples TRBV4-3 to TRBJ1-1; no clear D gene. The CDR3 loop spans 16 amino acids. Germline V gene sequence: CDR1 LGHNA, CDR2 YSLEER. Trimming shortened V by 4 bases and J by 2 bases, and 17 bases separated the two germline ends. The CDR3 DNA sequence: TGCGCCAGCAGCCCAAAAGGGAACGGACCAAACACTGAAGCTTTCTTT. Translating it yields CASSPKGNGPNTEAFF.

The chain has TRBV29-1 and TRBJ2-2, with D perhaps assigned TRBD1 or TRBD2 (6 bases each). The CDR3 is 14 residues long. The germline gives CDR1 SQVTM, CDR2 ANQGSEA. The V and J ends lost 3 bases and 5 bases respectively, with 13 bases between them. CDR3 amino acids: CSVDPGAGTGELFF. The DNA of the CDR3 is TGCAGCGTTGACCCGGGGGCAGGGACCGGGGAGCTGTTTTTT.

The chain uses TRBV2 and TRBJ1-1, with TRBD1 matching over 8 bases. J lost 3 bases, V lost 8 bases, and 5 bases had no gene match. Germline V CDR1 and CDR2: SNHLY, FYNNEI. CDR3 length: 13 residues. The CDR3 nucleotides are TGTGCCAGCGCGGGACAGGTTTACACTGAAGCTTTCTTT. It translates to CASAGQVYTEAFF. The full variable domain, with the rest looked up from reference TRBV2 and TRBJ1-1, is EPEVTQTPSHQVTQMGQEVILRCVPISNHLYFYWYRQILGQKVEFLVSFYNNEISEKSEIFDDQFSVERPDGSNFTLKIRSTKLEDSAMYFCASAGQVYTEAFFGQGTRLTVV.

Only one count was recorded for this clone. The chain employs TRBV18 and TRBJ2-2; no reliable D call. The germline V gene encodes CDR1 KGHSH and CDR2 LQKENI. Trimming removed 6 bases at V and 4 bases at J, with 12 bases between. The CDR3 has 14 amino acids. Here the CDR3 DNA reads TGTGCCAGCTCCGGCGGACCAGCCACCGGGGAGCTGTTTTTT. Translation gives CASSGGPATGELFF.

The chain couples TRBV18 to TRBJ1-1, with a possible D match to TRBD1 (6 bases). This CDR3 contains 13 residues. The germline V gene has CDR1 KGHSH and CDR2 LQKENI. Deletions cut 5 bases from V and 5 bases from J, with 12 bases between. The DNA for the CDR3 is TGTGCCAGCTCAGCAAACAGGGATACTGAAGCTTTCTTT. This sequence encodes CASSANRDTEAFF.

To note about this clone: Within the sample, other DNA sequences also encode this same CDR3. CDR3 sequence: CASSSEQGRTEAFF. The DNA for the CDR3 is TGCGCCAGCAGCTCGGAACAGGGACGAACTGAAGCTTTCTTT. This rearrangement joins TRBV5-1 to TRBJ1-1; tentatively, D is TRBD1 (6 bases). The CDR3 sequence is 14 residues long. Trimming removed 3 bases from V and 5 bases from J, with 14 bases in between. The germline V gene has CDR1 SGHRS and CDR2 YFSETQ. The entire variable domain, with the rest obtained from reference TRBV5-1 and TRBJ1-1, is as follows: KAGVTQTPRYLIKTRGQQVTLSCSPISGHRSVSWYQQTPGQGLQFLFEYFSETQRNKGNFPGRFSGRQFSNSRSEMNVSTLELGDSALYLCASSSEQGRTEAFFGQGTRLTVV.

The V and J genes are TRBV13 and TRBJ1-1, with unresolved D. CDR1 is PRHDT, CDR2 FYEKMQ, per germline (reference sequence). Trimming removed 5 bases from V and 1 base from J, with 8 bases in between. The CDR3 sequence is 13 residues long. CDR3 DNA sequence: TGTGCCAGCAGCCCCCGGGGGAACACTGAAGCTTTCTTT. Translation: CASSPRGNTEAFF.

V is TRBV4-2 and J is TRBJ1-1; no firm D call. The CDR3 is 13 residues long. Trimming took 1 base from V and 0 from J, leaving 3 bases between them. Germline CDR1 reads LGHNA; CDR2 reads YNFKEQ. The CDR3 nucleotides read TGTGCCAGCAGCCAAGTCATGAACACTGAAGCTTTCTTT. This gives the protein CASSQVMNTEAFF.

The chain combines TRBV4-3 with TRBJ2-5; TRBD2 aligns across 14 bases. Per the germline V gene, CDR1 is LGHNA and CDR2 is YSLEER. This CDR3 is 15 amino acids long. J gave up 9 bases and V 5 bases, and 8 bases lay outside the gene matches. The CDR3 coding sequence is TGCGCCAGCAGCTCGACTAGCGGGGGGGCCTTGGCCCAGTACTTC. Translation gives CASSSTSGGALAQYF.

This chain joins TRBV5-1 and TRBJ1-4; 7 bases agree with TRBD1. The CDR3 consists of 15 residues. The V and J ends lost 0 bases and 3 bases, in that order; junction bases with no gene match: 2. The V gene's germline CDR1 is SGHRS and CDR2 YFSETQ. Here the CDR3 reads CASSLGGTANEKLFF. CDR3 bases: TGCGCCAGCAGCTTGGGGGGGACAGCTAATGAAAAACTGTTTTTT.

This clone was counted between two and nine times. The V gene is TRBV6-1, the J gene TRBJ2-3, with D unclear. Looked up from germline, CDR1 is MNHNS and CDR2 is SASEGT. Trimming took off 11 bases at V and 1 base at J, with 16 bases between the two ends. The CDR3 is made up of 14 amino acids. CDR3 nucleotides: TGTGCCGCTGGCCGAGAGTGGGGCACAGATACGCAGTATTTT. This translates into CAAGREWGTDTQYF.

Written as DNA, the CDR3 is TGTGCCAGCAAGGTTCCGCGAATGAACACTGAAGCTTTCTTT. Translation gives CASKVPRMNTEAFF. V gene TRBV6-1 combines with J gene TRBJ1-1; D is undetermined. With 7 bases removed from V and 0 bases from J, the gap between germline ends came to 12 bases. This CDR3 region has 14 residues. Germline V gene lookup returns CDR1 MNHNS and CDR2 SASEGT.

The CDR3 is CASSLRMTGGEGYTF. The CDR3 bases are TGCGCCAGCAGCTTGAGAATGACAGGGGGGGAAGGCTACACCTTC. This chain joins TRBV5-1 and TRBJ1-2, with TRBD1 matching 9 bases. Trimming at V came to 1 base and at J to 8 bases, leaving 9 bases not matched to a gene. Germline CDR1 is SGHRS and CDR2 is YFSETQ. The CDR3 has 15 residues.

This sequence joins TRBV11-2 and TRBJ2-7; 8 bases align to TRBD2. Germline CDR1 and CDR2: SGHAT and FQNNGV. V trimming: 4 bases; J trimming: 2 bases; junction bases outside the gene matches: 13. The CDR3 is made up of 17 amino acids. Written as DNA, the CDR3 is TGTGCCAGCAGCTGGCATCGGGTTAGCGGGACTACCTACGAGCAGTACTTC. This encodes CASSWHRVSGTTYEQYF. Based on the CDR3 plus reference TRBV11-2 and TRBJ2-7, the full variable domain is EAGVAQSPRYKIIEKRQSVAFWCNPISGHATLYWYQQILGQGPKLLIQFQNNGVVDDSQLPKDRFSAERLKGVDSTLKIQPAKLEDSAVYLCASSWHRVSGTTYEQYFGPGTRLTVT.

The chain recombines TRBV5-1 with TRBJ1-1; D is perhaps TRBD1 (5 bases). The germline CDR1 and CDR2 sequences are SGHRS and YFSETQ. This CDR3 region has 15 residues. V shed 0 bases and J shed 0 bases, with 9 bases lying between them. DNA of the CDR3: TGCGCCAGCAGCTTGGAGCGGGGCCTGAACACTGAAGCTTTCTTT. Amino acid sequence: CASSLERGLNTEAFF. Variable domain in full (rest from reference TRBV5-1 and TRBJ1-1): KAGVTQTPRYLIKTRGQQVTLSCSPISGHRSVSWYQQTPGQGLQFLFEYFSETQRNKGNFPGRFSGRQFSNSRSEMNVSTLELGDSALYLCASSLERGLNTEAFFGQGTRLTVV.

The chain has TRBV2 and TRBJ2-1; tentative D call: TRBD2 (6 bases). V was cut by 8 bases and J by 2 bases, with 13 bases left in between. Germline values: CDR1 SNHLY, CDR2 FYNNEI. The CDR3 is 14 amino acids. The CDR3 DNA reads TGTGCCAGCGGACTAAACTCGGCCTACAATGAGCAGTTCTTC. Translating it yields CASGLNSAYNEQFF.

The J gene is TRBJ2-4, the V gene TRBV4-1; D perhaps matches TRBD1 (5 bases). With 1 base removed from V and 0 bases from J, the gap between germline ends came to 19 bases. From germline, CDR1 is MGHRA and CDR2 YSYEKL. CDR3 length: 19 residues. In DNA form, the CDR3 reads TGCGCCAGCAGCCAAGGTCAGGACACAGTGTTTATAGCCAAAAACATTCAGTACTTC. Protein sequence: CASSQGQDTVFIAKNIQYF.

The chain employs TRBV6-6 and TRBJ2-2; D remains unclear. The CDR3 is 15 amino acids. CDR1 is MNHNY, CDR2 SVGAGI, per germline (reference sequence). Trimming removed 2 bases at V and 10 bases at J, with 17 bases between. CDR3 nucleotides: TGTGCCAGCAGTTACGCAGCTTCCCTTCACGAGGAGCTGTTTTTT. Its translation is CASSYAASLHEELFF.

The chain joins TRBV5-1 to TRBJ2-3; 13 bases fit TRBD2. This CDR3 is built from 16 residues. V trimming: 0 bases; J trimming: 6 bases; junction bases outside the gene matches: 4. Germline V gene data show CDR1 as SGHRS and CDR2 as YFSETQ. Written as DNA, the CDR3 is TGCGCCAGCAGCTTGGGACTAGCGGGAGGTGTGGATACGCAGTATTTT. This translates into CASSLGLAGGVDTQYF.

J is TRBJ1-2 and V is TRBV18, with 8 bases identical to TRBD1. Germline lookup yields CDR1 KGHSH and CDR2 LQKENI. The CDR3 length is 13 residues. The V gene end was trimmed by 3 bases and the J gene end by 4 bases; junction bases not matched to a gene: 1. The CDR3 DNA sequence: TGTGCCAGCTCACCGGACAGGGTCTATGGCTACACCTTC. Protein sequence: CASSPDRVYGYTF.

The chain couples TRBV7-2 to TRBJ2-7; a weak D match, TRBD2 (5 bases). The germline V gene has CDR1 SGHTA and CDR2 FQGNSA. The CDR3 consists of 14 residues. Trimming stripped 3 bases from V and 2 bases from J, with 11 bases between. For the CDR3, the DNA is TGTGCCAGCAGCTTCGGCGGGTCCACCTACGAGCAGTACTTC. It yields the protein CASSFGGSTYEQYF.

The chain joins TRBV28 to TRBJ1-2; D remains ambiguous. V was pared by 2 bases and J by 8 bases, with 9 bases between. Per germline, CDR1 MDHEN and CDR2 SYDVKM. The CDR3 loop spans 12 amino acids. CDR3 amino acids: CASSLALGGYTF. DNA of the CDR3: TGTGCCAGCAGTTTAGCCCTGGGGGGCTACACCTTC.

The chain links TRBV10-3 to TRBJ2-5; the D is unclear. Germline values: CDR1 ENHRY, CDR2 SYGVKD. The CDR3 totals 12 residues. The ends were cut back, 0 bases at V and 4 bases at J, with 3 bases in the middle. Here the CDR3 reads CAISESIETQYF. The CDR3 nucleotides read TGTGCCATCAGTGAGTCCATAGAGACCCAGTACTTC.

The table lists this clone with a few counts. V is TRBV5-1 and J is TRBJ2-5, with a possible D match to TRBD1 (7 bases). The V end was cut by 5 bases, the J end by 5 bases, with 16 bases between. From germline, CDR1 is SGHRS and CDR2 YFSETQ. The CDR3 runs 14 residues. The CDR3 DNA reads as TGCGCCAGCAGACTCCGCGGGACAGCGGAGACCCAGTACTTC. This encodes CASRLRGTAETQYF.

This chain uses TRBV5-1 with TRBJ2-1, with 10 bases identical to TRBD2. V shed 4 bases and J 3 bases; nucleotides not matched to a gene: 4. Germline V CDR1 and CDR2: SGHRS, YFSETQ. The CDR3 runs 15 residues. CDR3 amino acids: CASSLGTSDYNEQFF. CDR3 coding DNA: TGCGCCAGCAGCCTCGGGACTAGCGACTACAATGAGCAGTTCTTC.

In its sample, this clone was seen a few times. This rearrangement joins TRBV19 to TRBJ2-5; D not resolved. CDR3 length equals 13 residues. Per germline, CDR1 LNHDA and CDR2 SQIVND (reference sequence). Deletions cut 5 bases from V and 5 bases from J, with 12 bases between. CDR3 region: CASSSTLGETQYF. The CDR3 bases are TGTGCCAGTAGTTCGACCTTAGGGGAGACCCAGTACTTC.

V is TRBV5-5 and J is TRBJ2-4; 11 bases match TRBD1. The CDR3 has 15 amino acids. Trimming removed 3 bases from V and 7 bases from J; junction bases left unmatched: 6. Germline lookup yields CDR1 SGHKS and CDR2 YYEKEE (reference sequence). DNA for the CDR3: TGTGCCAGCAGCTCGGACAGGGGGCTTAGTAACATTCAGTACTTC. Its protein product is CASSSDRGLSNIQYF.

This chain uses TRBV4-1 with TRBJ2-4; D is perhaps TRBD1 or TRBD2 (5 bases each). Germline V CDR1 and CDR2: MGHRA, YSYEKL. This CDR3 spans 15 amino acids. The V end was cut by 0 bases, the J end by 0 bases, with 6 bases between. The CDR3 DNA sequence: TGCGCCAGCAGCCAAGAGGGGACAGCCAAAAACATTCAGTACTTC. It is translated as CASSQEGTAKNIQYF.

The chain combines TRBV2 with TRBJ2-7; D is possibly TRBD1 or TRBD2 (5 bases each). The CDR3 runs 14 residues. V lost 2 bases, J lost 3 bases, and 11 bases lay in between. CDR1 is SNHLY and CDR2 is FYNNEI in the germline V gene. Here the CDR3 reads CASSELGPLYEQYF. The CDR3 coding sequence is TGTGCCAGCAGTGAATTGGGACCTCTCTACGAGCAGTACTTC.

This rearrangement joins TRBV6-5 to TRBJ2-1; maybe TRBD1 (5 bases). This CDR3 region has 12 residues. V dropped 0 bases and J dropped 9 bases, with 6 bases sitting between them. From germline, CDR1 is MNHEY and CDR2 SVGAGI. The CDR3 DNA reads TGTGCCAGCAGTTACTCTAGGGGTGAGCAGTTCTTC. It specifies CASSYSRGEQFF.